These 31 T cell receptor beta chains share one sample of origin, sequenced in a study of post-analysis software for immune sequencing data. These receptors' targets are unknown. Unique molecular identifiers were carried by the TCR beta cDNA libraries. One entry per CDR3 protein, called by TCRdb with MiXCR from the PCR reads. This table has roughly 430,000 distinct CDR3 sequences, approximately 37% appearing once. Study-wide points: The study found TRBV5-6, TRBV5-1 and TRBV20-1 among a few TRBV segments more frequent in patients than controls.

The specimen sequenced was blood. These receptors originate from a girl aged 2-10 years with multiple sclerosis.

In regard to this clonotype: The junction departs from the called germline gene at one end, perhaps through a read error. This chain uses TRBV15 with TRBJ2-1, with TRBD2 as a possible D gene (5 bases). Looked up from germline, CDR1 is LNHNV and CDR2 is YYDKDF (reference sequence). CDR3 length equals 13 residues. The CDR3 is CVTSVGLNNEQFF. The CDR3, as DNA: TGTGTCACCAGCGTCGGACTGAACAATGAGCAGTTCTTC.

This clonotype has a handful of counts. J is TRBJ2-7 and V is TRBV10-3; 9 nucleotides align to TRBD1. CDR3 length equals 13 residues. V shed 6 bases and J 5 bases; nucleotides not matched to a gene: 5. Germline V CDR1 and CDR2: ENHRY, SYGVKD. The DNA for the CDR3 is TGTGCCATCAGCTACGGGACAGGGCACGAGCAGTACTTC. It yields the protein CAISYGTGHEQYF.

This clonotype appeared a few times. The rearrangement uses TRBV12-3 or TRBV12-4 and TRBJ1-5, with 7 bases identical to TRBD1. The CDR3 consists of 18 residues. Trimming at V came to 4 bases and at J to 0 bases, leaving 12 bases not matched to a gene. CDR3 nucleotide sequence: TGTGCCAGCAGTTCCGTCCGGGACAGATTTTATAGCAATCAGCCCCAGCATTTT. Translated: CASSSVRDRFYSNQPQHF.

This clonotype appeared a few times. A read error may be the cause here, since a much bigger clone is one base away. V gene TRBV5-6 combines with J gene TRBJ2-6, with D unclear. The CDR3 contains 13 residues. Germline CDR1 reads SGHDT; CDR2 reads YYEEEE. The CDR3 DNA sequence: TGTGTCAGCGAGGCCTCTGGGGCCAACGTCCTGACTTTC. Translating it yields CVSEASGANVLTF.

The chain uses TRBV27 and TRBJ2-7; a weak D match, TRBD2 (6 bases). The CDR3 spans 13 residues. Trimming removed 5 bases from V and 3 bases from J, with 11 bases in between. Germline values: CDR1 MNHEY, CDR2 SMNVEV (reference sequence). The CDR3 protein is CASSPRLDYEQYF. The CDR3 nucleotides are TGTGCCAGCAGTCCACGACTAGACTACGAGCAGTACTTC.

The V call is TRBV6-2 or TRBV6-3, the J call TRBJ2-7, with D unclear. This CDR3 contains 12 residues. Trimming took off 2 bases at V and 3 bases at J, with 5 bases between the two ends. Germline assignment: CDR1 MNHEY and CDR2 SVGEGT. The CDR3 sequence: CASSYGVYEQYF. CDR3 nucleotide sequence: TGTGCCAGCAGTTACGGGGTCTACGAGCAGTACTTC.

V usage is TRBV29-1 and J usage is TRBJ2-7, with TRBD1 matching over 7 bases. The CDR3 runs to 11 residues. V shed 7 bases and J 7 bases; nucleotides not matched to a gene: 7. CDR1 and CDR2 from the germline V gene are SQVTM and ANQGSEA. The CDR3 sequence is CSATGAREQYF. In DNA, the CDR3 is TGCAGCGCTACAGGGGCCCGGGAGCAGTACTTC.

The sample holds a few counts of this clonotype. A read error may explain this, as a much larger clone is one base away. The V gene is TRBV27, the J gene TRBJ2-7, with D possibly being TRBD1 (5 bases). CDR1 and CDR2 from the germline V gene are MNHEY and SMNVEV (reference sequence). The CDR3 has 11 amino acids. V dropped 6 bases and J dropped 2 bases, with 5 bases sitting between them. The CDR3 DNA reads TGTGCCAGCAGGGACACCTACGAGCAGTACTTC. Translation gives CASRDTYEQYF.

The J gene is TRBJ1-2, the V gene TRBV28; D is ambiguous. The CDR3 extends over 13 amino acids. V dropped 3 bases and J dropped 4 bases, with 9 bases sitting between them. Germline loops: CDR1 MDHEN, CDR2 SYDVKM. CDR3 DNA: TGTGCCAGCAGTTTGGCCAGTGTCTATGGCTACACCTTC. Protein: CASSLASVYGYTF.

There are a few counts of this clonotype. V gene TRBV10-2 combines with J gene TRBJ1-2; D gene uncertain. Germline lookup yields CDR1 WSHSY and CDR2 SAAADI. V was trimmed by 4 bases and J by 4 bases, leaving 13 bases between them. This CDR3 contains 14 residues. The DNA of the CDR3 is TGCGCCAGCAGTGGAGGGTGGAGGGTCTATGGCTACACCTTC. It specifies CASSGGWRVYGYTF.

This clonotype was seen more than once but under ten times. The rearrangement joins TRBV6-2 or TRBV6-3 to TRBJ2-1; D remains ambiguous. This CDR3 contains 15 residues. Trimming took off 7 bases at V and 4 bases at J, with 17 bases between the two ends. Germline V gene sequence: CDR1 MNHEY, CDR2 SVGEGT. This CDR3 is CASTLSPNGYNEQFF. CDR3 DNA sequence: TGTGCCAGCACCTTGTCCCCAAATGGGTACAATGAGCAGTTCTTC.

This clonotype was observed a few times. The chain couples TRBV4-1 to TRBJ1-4; TRBD1 is a possible D gene (5 bases). This CDR3 contains 13 residues. V gave up 4 bases and J gave up 8 bases, with 11 bases separating them. The germline V gene has CDR1 MGHRA and CDR2 YSYEKL. CDR3 bases: TGCGCCAGCAGCCGGATACAGGACGAAAAACTGTTTTTT. This encodes CASSRIQDEKLFF.

This clonotype was counted only a few times. J is TRBJ2-7 and V is TRBV9, with TRBD1 matching 9 bases. The V gene's germline CDR1 is SGDLS and CDR2 YYNGEE. The junction had 3 bases not matched to a gene; V was cut back by 0 bases and J by 2 bases. This CDR3 contains 15 residues. The CDR3 loop reads CASSVAGTGPYEQYF. The CDR3 DNA is TGTGCCAGCAGCGTAGCCGGGACAGGGCCCTACGAGCAGTACTTC. The full variable domain, with the rest looked up from reference TRBV9 and TRBJ2-7, is DSGVTQTPKHLITATGQRVTLRCSPRSGDLSVYWYQQSLDQGLQFLIQYYNGEERAKGNILERFSAQQFPDLHSELNLSSLELGDSALYFCASSVAGTGPYEQYFGPGTRLTVT.

J is TRBJ2-5 and V is TRBV7-2; weak D call: TRBD2 (6 bases). The J call could be wrong; TRBJ2-7 is a better fit for the DNA end. The CDR3 length is 12 residues. The germline CDR1 and CDR2 sequences are SGHTA and FQGNSA. The CDR3 coding sequence is TGTGCCAGCAGCCGGGAGTACCACGAGCAGTACTTC. Its translation: CASSREYHEQYF.

The rearrangement links TRBV4-1 to TRBJ2-5; TRBD2 agrees at 8 bases. The CDR3 consists of 17 residues. With 0 bases clipped from V and 5 bases from J, the junction kept 11 bases outside the gene matches. From germline, CDR1 is MGHRA and CDR2 YSYEKL. The CDR3 loop reads CASSQDGAGTRRETQYF. The CDR3 DNA reads as TGCGCCAGCAGCCAAGATGGGGCCGGGACTAGGCGGGAGACCCAGTACTTC.

This rearrangement joins TRBV12-3 or TRBV12-4 to TRBJ2-2; D is unresolved. V dropped 6 bases and J dropped 4 bases, with 3 bases sitting between them. The length of the CDR3 is 11 residues. The CDR3 region has the DNA TGTGCCAGCAGCATCACCGGGGAGCTGTTTTTT. Encoded protein: CASSITGELFF.

This clonotype has only a few counts. The V gene is TRBV5-1, the J gene TRBJ2-5; tentative D call: TRBD1 (6 bases). CDR1 is SGHRS, CDR2 YFSETQ, per germline. The CDR3 sequence is 16 residues long. V was cut by 2 bases and J by 0 bases, with 14 bases left in between. Written as DNA, the CDR3 is TGCGCCAGCAGCTTTGGTGAAGGGGGATACCAAGAGACCCAGTACTTC. This gives the protein CASSFGEGGYQETQYF.

The rearrangement links TRBV30 to TRBJ2-7, with D possibly being TRBD1 (6 bases). The V end lost 1 base, the J end lost 4 bases, and 14 bases lay between the germline ends. The CDR3 has 14 amino acids. Germline CDR1 and CDR2: GTSNPN and SVGIG (reference sequence). The CDR3 sequence is CAWSGKGVEYEQYF. DNA for the CDR3: TGTGCCTGGAGTGGGAAGGGGGTGGAATACGAGCAGTACTTC.

The V call is TRBV29-1, the J call TRBJ2-1, with 8 bases fitting TRBD1. The DNA end is a closer match to TRBJ2-7, so the J assignment may be wrong. Germline values: CDR1 SQVTM, CDR2 ANQGSEA. The CDR3 contains 14 residues. As DNA, the CDR3 is TGCAGCGTCCTCGCCAGGGGGCTTTACAATGAGCAGTACTTC. The encoded protein is CSVLARGLYNEQYF.

The chain uses TRBV6-5 and TRBJ2-5; 11 bases align to TRBD2. Germline V gene sequence: CDR1 MNHEY, CDR2 SVGAGI. Trimming cost V 0 bases and J 3 bases; bases outside gene matches: 9. The CDR3 has 18 residues. In nucleotides, the CDR3 is TGTGCCAGCAGTTACTCATATCATTTAGCGGGAGGGAAAGAGACCCAGTACTTC. It encodes CASSYSYHLAGGKETQYF.

V and J are TRBV7-9 and TRBJ2-5; 12 nucleotides line up with TRBD2. The CDR3 is made up of 16 amino acids. V lost 5 bases, J lost 3 bases, and 7 bases stayed unmatched. CDR1 and CDR2 (germline): SEHNR, FQNEAQ (reference sequence). DNA for the CDR3: TGTGCCAGCAGCAGGAGACTAGCGGGAGACAAAGAGACCCAGTACTTC. Translating gives CASSRRLAGDKETQYF.

The chain recombines TRBV7-8 with TRBJ2-1, with D unclear. Germline-derived CDR1 and CDR2 are SGHVS and FQNEAQ. The V gene lost 3 bases and the J gene lost 10 bases, with 7 bases spanning the gap. This CDR3 is 11 amino acids long. CDR3 sequence: CASSFLGEQFF. The CDR3 DNA reads TGTGCCAGCAGCTTTTTGGGAGAGCAGTTCTTC.

The rearrangement links TRBV13 to TRBJ1-1; D ambiguous. V was clipped by 4 bases and J by 8 bases, with 14 bases between them. Germline V gene lookup returns CDR1 PRHDT and CDR2 FYEKMQ (reference sequence). This CDR3 comprises 13 residues. The CDR3 protein is CASSSPGKDEAFF. Written as DNA, the CDR3 is TGTGCCAGCAGCTCACCCGGGAAAGACGAAGCTTTCTTT.

The chain's CDR3 is CASSLAEARGTF. The CDR3 DNA follows: TGTGCCAGCAGTTTAGCTGAGGCGCGGGGCACCTTC. V gene TRBV12-3 or TRBV12-4 combines with J gene TRBJ1-2; no definite D call. Trimming cost V 0 bases and J 13 bases, with 12 bases left between them. The CDR3 runs to 12 residues.

This clonotype was counted a few times. The chain has TRBV4-1 and TRBJ2-1; 8 bases fit TRBD1. Looked up from germline, CDR1 is MGHRA and CDR2 is YSYEKL. The ends lost 3 bases at V and 3 bases at J; junction bases unmatched: 7. CDR3 length: 16 amino acids. The CDR3 coding sequence is TGCGCCAGCAGCCAGTCTACGGGACAGGACTACAATGAGCAGTTCTTC. Translated: CASSQSTGQDYNEQFF.

The rearrangement links TRBV20-1 to TRBJ1-2; no reliable D call. CDR3 size: 14 residues. Germline V gene data show CDR1 as DFQATT and CDR2 as SNEGSKA (reference sequence). Deletions cut 4 bases from V and 4 bases from J, with 16 bases between. CDR3 nucleotide sequence: TGCAGTGCTACCGCGGTCAAAGGACCCTATGGCTACACCTTC. Translation: CSATAVKGPYGYTF.

This chain links TRBV5-1 with TRBJ2-1; D may match TRBD1 or TRBD2 (5 bases each). Germline V gives CDR1 SGHRS, CDR2 YFSETQ. Trimming took off 1 base at V and 0 bases at J, with 8 bases between the two ends. The CDR3 length is 15 residues. The CDR3 is CASSLSGASYNEQFF. The CDR3 region has the DNA TGCGCCAGCAGCTTGTCCGGGGCCTCCTACAATGAGCAGTTCTTC.

The CDR3 DNA reads as TGTGCCAGCAGCCGGTTTGGCTTTTATGGCTACACCTTC. Protein sequence: CASSRFGFYGYTF. This chain links TRBV9 with TRBJ1-2; D remains ambiguous. This CDR3 spans 13 amino acids. V was shortened by 4 bases and J by 5 bases, with 12 bases between the two germline ends. The germline V gene encodes CDR1 SGDLS and CDR2 YYNGEE.

J is TRBJ2-4 and V is TRBV5-1, with 9 bases aligning to TRBD1. Near its end, the DNA agrees better with TRBJ2-7, so the J call may be wrong. Germline-derived CDR1 and CDR2 are SGHRS and YFSETQ. This CDR3 comprises 16 residues. The CDR3 nucleotides read TGCGCCAGCAGCTATGCTGGACAGGGGATGAACTACGAGCAGTACTTC. Its translation: CASSYAGQGMNYEQYF.

The genes are TRBV20-1 and TRBJ1-4; a weak D match, TRBD1 (6 bases). V lost 5 bases to trimming and J lost 5 bases, with 15 bases between them. This CDR3 comprises 14 residues. Germline lookup yields CDR1 DFQATT and CDR2 SNEGSKA (reference sequence). The CDR3 nucleotides read TGCAGTGCTCCTGCCGACAGGAGGAATGAAAAACTGTTTTTT. Amino acids: CSAPADRRNEKLFF.

This clonotype turned up a few times. The chain combines TRBV12-3 or TRBV12-4 with TRBJ1-2, with D perhaps matching TRBD1 (6 bases). With 5 bases removed from V and 1 base from J, the gap between germline ends came to 14 bases. This CDR3 spans 15 amino acids. The CDR3 nucleotides are TGTGCCAGCAGTCCGCGGACAGTCATTAACTATGGCTACACCTTC. Residues: CASSPRTVINYGYTF.